This T cell receptor beta chain was captured by sequencing in a study of cytomegalovirus exposure and HLA in healthy donors. The CDR3 totals 15 residues. CDR1 is MDHEN, CDR2 SYDVKM, per germline. Study-level points and caveats: Evidence from a later analysis indicated that most CMV-associated TCR beta chains looked HLA-restricted. In vitro experiments confirmed that three CMV-associated chains were specific for CMV antigens. 164 TCR beta chains were listed as cytomegalovirus-associated.

Likely unrecorded immune exposures existed in these nominally healthy donors. On this clone: Its antigen is currently unknown.

PCR used 60 Vbeta primers and 13 Jbeta primers. TCRdb's copy holds only in-frame clones and misses some; the assay was immunoSEQ multiplex PCR. Of under 200,000 clones in the sample, less than 85% were seen once. This chain uses TRBV28 with TRBJ2-5; weak D call: TRBD2 (6 bases). The DNA end favors TRBJ2-7, so the J call may be wrong. The sequence was collected from a male donor in good health and CMV-seronegative. Material: PBMCs. CDR3 region: CASSLQSGPSYEQYF. The CDR3 coding sequence is TGTGCCAGCAGCCTTCAGAGCGGGCCGTCCTACGAGCAGTACTTC.